The present entry profiles one T cell receptor (beta chain) with its context. Its antigen is unidentified. The sample carries other DNA sequences with the same CDR3. The sample originates from a study of T cell responses to AZD1222 COVID-19 vaccine. Broader study findings: The CD4 TCRs associated with vaccination extended across spike and predominated at 160-218 and 743-854.

Investigators merged groups given second doses at roughly 4 or roughly 12 weeks. Method: immunoSEQ multiplex PCR; TCRdb's copy keeps in-frame clones and lacks some. Here the sample spans roughly 180,000 clones, 90% to 95% being singletons. The CDR3 spans 13 residues. Trimming removed 3 bases at V and 4 bases at J, with 7 bases between. Per germline, CDR1 KGHSH and CDR2 LQKENI. The chain employs TRBV18 and TRBJ1-5, with D perhaps TRBD1 (5 bases). This TCR came from an adult who received the AZD1222 COVID-19 vaccine. The input for sequencing was peripheral blood, taken 28 days after the second AZD1222 dose. This CDR3 reads CASSPDRNQPQHF. CDR3 in DNA: TGTGCCAGCTCACCTGACAGAAATCAGCCCCAGCATTTT.